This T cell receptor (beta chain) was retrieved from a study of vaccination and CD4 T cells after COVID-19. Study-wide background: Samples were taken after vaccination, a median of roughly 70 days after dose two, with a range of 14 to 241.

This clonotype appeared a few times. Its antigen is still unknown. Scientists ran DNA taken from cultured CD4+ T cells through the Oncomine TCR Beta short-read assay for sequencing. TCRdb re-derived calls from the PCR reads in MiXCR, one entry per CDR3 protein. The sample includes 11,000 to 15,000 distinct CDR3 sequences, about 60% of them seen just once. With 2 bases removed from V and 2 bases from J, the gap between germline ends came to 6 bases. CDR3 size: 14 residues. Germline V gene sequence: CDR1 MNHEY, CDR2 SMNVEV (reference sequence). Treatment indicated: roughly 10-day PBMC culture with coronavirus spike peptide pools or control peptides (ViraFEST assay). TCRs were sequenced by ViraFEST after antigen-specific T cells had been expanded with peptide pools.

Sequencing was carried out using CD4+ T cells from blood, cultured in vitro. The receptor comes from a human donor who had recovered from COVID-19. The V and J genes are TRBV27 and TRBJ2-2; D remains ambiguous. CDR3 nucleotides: TGTGCCAGCAGTTTAAGGGCCAACACCGGGGAGCTGTTTTTT. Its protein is CASSLRANTGELFF.